The 30 T cell receptor beta chains below all came from one sample that was sequenced in a study of T cell responses to AZD1222 COVID-19 vaccine. Repertoires were generated with immunoSEQ multiplex PCR, while TCRdb's copy carries only in-frame clones and drops some. Among around 180,000 clones, approximately 87% were seen once, and the ten largest hold 2.5% to 3%. The input for sequencing was peripheral blood, taken on day 0 of MenACWY control vaccination. Every receptor here comes from an adult in good health.

The rearrangement joins TRBV9 to TRBJ1-2; no clear D gene. The CDR3 covers 13 residues. Germline V CDR1 and CDR2: SGDLS, YYNGEE. V lost 0 bases and J 3 bases, leaving 6 bases between the germline ends. The CDR3 region is CASSVDGYYGYTF. CDR3 sequence (DNA): TGTGCCAGCAGCGTAGACGGCTACTATGGCTACACCTTC.

This chain joins TRBV4-1 and TRBJ2-3; D unresolved. Deletions cut 0 bases from V and 0 bases from J, with 10 bases between. The CDR3 is made up of 16 amino acids. Looked up from germline, CDR1 is MGHRA and CDR2 is YSYEKL. The CDR3: CASSQEKTSSTDTQYF. The CDR3 DNA reads TGCGCCAGCAGCCAAGAGAAGACCTCTAGCACAGATACGCAGTATTTT.

The CDR3 coding sequence is TGTGCCAGCAGCTTAACCCCACCCTACGAGCAGTACTTC. Residues: CASSLTPPYEQYF. The chain links TRBV7-2 to TRBJ2-7; no clear D. The CDR3 is 13 residues long. Germline V gene lookup returns CDR1 SGHTA and CDR2 FQGNSA. Trimming pared 2 bases from V and 2 bases from J, leaving 7 bases between. Variable domain in full (rest from reference TRBV7-2 and TRBJ2-7): GAGVSQSPSNKVTEKGKDVELRCDPISGHTALYWYRQSLGQGLEFLIYFQGNSAPDKSGLPSDRFSAERTGGSVSTLTIQRTQQEDSAVYLCASSLTPPYEQYFGPGTRLTVT.

The genes are TRBV5-1 and TRBJ2-7, with a weak D call TRBD1 (6 bases). The V end was cut by 2 bases, the J end by 4 bases, with 10 bases between. Germline V gives CDR1 SGHRS, CDR2 YFSETQ. CDR3 length: 13 residues. CDR3 amino acids: CASSFDRLYEQYF. The DNA of the CDR3 is TGCGCCAGCAGCTTCGACAGGCTATACGAGCAGTACTTC.

J is TRBJ1-2 and V is TRBV27, with 7 bases identical to TRBD1. Germline CDR1 MNHEY, CDR2 SMNVEV (reference sequence). This CDR3 is 13 amino acids long. V lost 8 bases and J lost 4; bases outside the gene matches: 7. CDR3 sequence: CASGRDSFYGYTF. The CDR3 DNA follows: TGTGCCAGCGGCCGGGACAGTTTCTATGGCTACACCTTC.

V and J are TRBV28 and TRBJ2-7; 12 nucleotides align to TRBD1. Per germline, CDR1 MDHEN and CDR2 SYDVKM. Trimming cost V 4 bases and J 7 bases; bases outside gene matches: 8. The CDR3 contains 15 residues. The CDR3 bases are TGTGCCAGCAGTTCGCCGGGACAGGGGGCCCAAGAGCAGTACTTC. Its protein product is CASSSPGQGAQEQYF.

The rearrangement uses TRBV18 and TRBJ2-2; 8 bases are shared with TRBD1. Unmatched junction bases numbered 12, after V lost 5 bases and J lost 7 bases. Germline CDR1 and CDR2: KGHSH and LQKENI. The CDR3 runs 16 residues. The CDR3 DNA reads TGTGCCAGCTCAACCGGCCTCGGACAGGGAAGCGGGGAGCTGTTTTTT. Its translation is CASSTGLGQGSGELFF.

The chain is built from TRBV24-1 and TRBJ2-3; D not certain. CDR1 KGHDR and CDR2 SFDVKD come from the germline V gene. This CDR3 has 13 amino acids. V was shortened by 4 bases and J by 7 bases, with 11 bases between the two germline ends. CDR3 sequence (DNA): TGTGCCACCAGTGACTCCCTGGGTTATACGCAGTATTTT. Translating gives CATSDSLGYTQYF.

This chain joins TRBV30 and TRBJ2-5, with D uncertain. Germline CDR1 GTSNPN, CDR2 SVGIG (reference sequence). CDR3 length: 13 residues. V lost 0 bases and J 7 bases, leaving 12 bases between the germline ends. The CDR3 DNA follows: TGTGCCTGGAGTGTAGCCAGTCGGAGGACCCAGTACTTC. Translation gives CAWSVASRRTQYF.

This clone was picked up one time. V is TRBV14 and J is TRBJ1-2; D unclear. V was shortened by 1 base and J by 4 bases, with 10 bases between the two germline ends. The CDR3 covers 14 residues. Germline V lookup: CDR1 SGHDN, CDR2 FVKESK. The CDR3 nucleotides are TGTGCCAGCAGCCAAGGTATAGGGCCCTATGGCTACACCTTC. This sequence encodes CASSQGIGPYGYTF.

V is TRBV7-2 and J is TRBJ1-1; D gene uncertain. Germline-derived CDR1 and CDR2 are SGHTA and FQGNSA. The CDR3 runs 15 residues. Trimming shortened V by 5 bases and J by 6 bases, and 19 bases separated the two germline ends. CDR3 DNA sequence: TGTGCCAGCAGCCTTGGATCCCGATCGGATTCTGAAGCTTTCTTT. This encodes CASSLGSRSDSEAFF.

The V gene is TRBV7-3, the J gene TRBJ1-6; D may be TRBD1 (6 bases). CDR1 SGHTA and CDR2 FQGTGA come from the germline V gene. CDR3 length: 16 residues. Deletions cut 4 bases from V and 3 bases from J, with 13 bases between. The CDR3 DNA is TGTGCCAGCAGCTCCCACGGGGGCAACTATAATTCACCCCTCCACTTT. This encodes CASSSHGGNYNSPLHF.

This sequence joins TRBV9 and TRBJ1-3, with D hard to call. The germline V gene encodes CDR1 SGDLS and CDR2 YYNGEE. Trimming removed 3 bases at V and 4 bases at J, with 14 bases between. This CDR3 has 15 residues. The CDR3 is CASSGRPPSGNTIYF. CDR3 nucleotide sequence: TGTGCCAGCAGCGGACGTCCGCCATCCGGAAACACCATATATTTT.

This clone was seen just once. The chain uses TRBV9 and TRBJ2-7; TRBD1 is a possible D gene (6 bases). Germline CDR1 is SGDLS and CDR2 is YYNGEE. Trimming removed 0 bases from V and 2 bases from J, with 12 bases in between. The CDR3 is made up of 15 amino acids. The CDR3 sequence is CASSVEGGGTYEQYF. For the CDR3, the DNA is TGTGCCAGCAGCGTAGAAGGTGGGGGCACCTACGAGCAGTACTTC.

The V call is TRBV29-1, the J call TRBJ1-3, with unresolved D. V was shortened by 2 bases and J by 4 bases, with 15 bases between the two germline ends. Germline CDR1 and CDR2: SQVTM and ANQGSEA. The CDR3 spans 15 residues. CDR3 in DNA: TGCAGCGTTGAACGTCCCGATCCCCTCGGAAACACCATATATTTT. Amino acids: CSVERPDPLGNTIYF.

V is TRBV18 and J is TRBJ2-1, with 7 positions matching TRBD1. The CDR3 runs to 16 residues. V lost 6 bases and J lost 3; bases outside the gene matches: 11. Germline V gives CDR1 KGHSH, CDR2 LQKENI. This chain's CDR3 is CASSVEIRGLYNEQFF. The CDR3 DNA reads as TGTGCCAGCTCGGTAGAAATAAGGGGGCTCTACAATGAGCAGTTCTTC.

The rearrangement uses TRBV5-5 and TRBJ2-2; no clear D gene. This CDR3 comprises 18 residues. Germline loops: CDR1 SGHKS, CDR2 YYEKEE (reference sequence). V lost 4 bases and J 2 bases, leaving 21 bases between the germline ends. This chain's CDR3 is CASSHGLGWFSNTGELFF. In DNA, the CDR3 is TGTGCCAGCAGCCATGGGCTGGGGTGGTTTTCTAACACCGGGGAGCTGTTTTTT.

The chain uses TRBV27 and TRBJ2-7, with D tentatively TRBD1 (5 bases). This CDR3 spans 17 amino acids. Germline loops: CDR1 MNHEY, CDR2 SMNVEV (reference sequence). V was pared by 9 bases and J by 7 bases, with 31 bases between. This CDR3 reads CASSLPVGDKGPGEQYF. DNA of the CDR3: TGTGCCAGTAGCCTCCCGGTGGGTGACAAGGGGCCAGGAGAGCAGTACTTC.

V usage is TRBV5-4 and J usage is TRBJ1-3; tentatively, D is TRBD1 (6 bases). V was clipped by 4 bases and J by 2 bases, with 16 bases between them. CDR3 size: 16 residues. CDR1 is SGHNT and CDR2 is YYREEE in the germline V gene (reference sequence). CDR3 in DNA: TGTGCCAGCAGCGTCGGACAGACGCGGACTGGAAACACCATATATTTT. The encoded protein is CASSVGQTRTGNTIYF. Based on the CDR3 plus reference TRBV5-4 and TRBJ1-3, the full variable domain is ETGVTQSPTHLIKTRGQQVTLRCSSQSGHNTVSWYQQALGQGPQFIFQYYREEENGRGNFPPRFSGLQFPNYSSELNVNALELDDSALYLCASSVGQTRTGNTIYFGEGSWLTVV.

DNA for the CDR3: TGTGCCAGCAGTCCCTTAGCGGTCACAGATACGCAGTATTTT. Translated: CASSPLAVTDTQYF. The chain joins TRBV28 to TRBJ2-3, with D tentatively TRBD2 (6 bases). V lost 5 bases, J lost 2 bases, and 11 bases lay in between. The V gene's germline CDR1 is MDHEN and CDR2 SYDVKM. The length of the CDR3 is 14 residues.

The chain has TRBV14 and TRBJ2-1, with D possibly matching TRBD2 (6 bases). The ends were cut back, 4 bases at V and 1 base at J, with 17 bases in the middle. The CDR3 spans 17 residues. Germline values: CDR1 SGHDN, CDR2 FVKESK. CDR3 loop: CASSPLGSSASYNEQFF. CDR3 nucleotides: TGTGCCAGCAGCCCCCTGGGCTCTAGCGCATCCTACAATGAGCAGTTCTTC.

The V gene is TRBV9, the J gene TRBJ1-1; D not resolved. V lost 4 bases and J lost 0, with 7 bases in between. This CDR3 has 13 amino acids. Germline-derived CDR1 and CDR2 are SGDLS and YYNGEE. CDR3 DNA: TGTGCCAGCAGCCAGACTATGAACACTGAAGCTTTCTTT. Protein sequence: CASSQTMNTEAFF.

V usage is TRBV3-1 (or the pseudogene TRBV3-2) and J usage is TRBJ1-6; D not certain. CDR3 size: 17 residues. Trimming took off 2 bases at V and 7 bases at J, with 18 bases between the two ends. CDR1 is LGHDT, CDR2 YNNKEL, per germline (reference sequence). The CDR3 here is CASSQKNREIRNSPLHF. DNA for the CDR3: TGTGCCAGCAGCCAAAAAAACCGCGAGATAAGGAATTCACCCCTCCACTTT.

The rearrangement joins TRBV28 to TRBJ2-7, with TRBD2 as a possible D gene (6 bases). The length of the CDR3 is 16 residues. Between the trimmed V and J ends, which lost 1 base and 4 bases, there was a span of 17 bases. Looked up from germline, CDR1 is MDHEN and CDR2 is SYDVKM. The CDR3 DNA is TGTGCCAGCAGTTTATACGGGGGAATTGTTCCATACGAGCAGTACTTC. This translates into CASSLYGGIVPYEQYF.

The rearrangement uses TRBV24-1 and TRBJ2-3; 7 bases match TRBD1. The CDR3 loop spans 16 amino acids. The germline CDR1 and CDR2 sequences are KGHDR and SFDVKD. V gave up 4 bases and J gave up 1 base; unmatched junction bases: 7. CDR3 residues: CATSDRQGVGTDTQYF. DNA for the CDR3: TGTGCCACCAGTGACAGACAGGGTGTGGGCACAGATACGCAGTATTTT.

This rearrangement joins TRBV5-1 to TRBJ1-2; perhaps TRBD1 as D (5 bases). Deletions cut 4 bases from V and 5 bases from J, with 21 bases between. The CDR3 contains 16 residues. Germline V lookup: CDR1 SGHRS, CDR2 YFSETQ. CDR3 residues: CASSHPSGGPFYGYTF. In nucleotides, the CDR3 is TGCGCCAGCAGCCACCCTTCTGGGGGTCCGTTTTATGGCTACACCTTC.

This sequence joins TRBV5-1 and TRBJ1-6; D gene uncertain. This CDR3 region has 15 residues. The germline gives CDR1 SGHRS, CDR2 YFSETQ. Trimming stripped 0 bases from V and 8 bases from J, with 12 bases between. CDR3 in amino acids: CASSLVQVGDSPLHF. Here the CDR3 DNA reads TGCGCCAGCAGCTTGGTGCAGGTTGGGGATTCACCCCTCCACTTT.

V is TRBV27 and J is TRBJ2-1; 8 nucleotides line up with TRBD2. CDR1 and CDR2 from the germline V gene are MNHEY and SMNVEV (reference sequence). The length of the CDR3 is 16 residues. With 4 bases clipped from V and 5 bases from J, the junction kept 10 bases outside the gene matches. This CDR3 is CASSSTPSGLDNEQFF. The CDR3 DNA reads as TGTGCCAGCAGTTCGACCCCTAGCGGGCTAGACAATGAGCAGTTCTTC.

The chain employs TRBV2 and TRBJ2-2; either TRBD1 or TRBD2 may fit D (5 bases each). From germline, CDR1 is SNHLY and CDR2 FYNNEI. V was trimmed by 5 bases and J by 6 bases, leaving 13 bases between them. There are 14 residues in the CDR3. The CDR3 coding sequence is TGTGCCAGCAGTCCGGAAAGGGGAGCCGGGGAGCTGTTTTTT. Protein sequence: CASSPERGAGELFF.

This clone appeared a few times. This chain uses TRBV7-2 with TRBJ2-3; TRBD2 matches at 11 bases. The V segment lost 3 bases and the J segment 0 bases; nucleotides outside the gene matches: 2. The CDR3 runs to 16 residues. CDR1 is SGHTA and CDR2 is FQGNSA in the germline V gene. The CDR3 loop is CASSLGLAVSTDTQYF. For the CDR3, the DNA is TGTGCCAGCAGCTTGGGACTAGCGGTTAGCACAGATACGCAGTATTTT.